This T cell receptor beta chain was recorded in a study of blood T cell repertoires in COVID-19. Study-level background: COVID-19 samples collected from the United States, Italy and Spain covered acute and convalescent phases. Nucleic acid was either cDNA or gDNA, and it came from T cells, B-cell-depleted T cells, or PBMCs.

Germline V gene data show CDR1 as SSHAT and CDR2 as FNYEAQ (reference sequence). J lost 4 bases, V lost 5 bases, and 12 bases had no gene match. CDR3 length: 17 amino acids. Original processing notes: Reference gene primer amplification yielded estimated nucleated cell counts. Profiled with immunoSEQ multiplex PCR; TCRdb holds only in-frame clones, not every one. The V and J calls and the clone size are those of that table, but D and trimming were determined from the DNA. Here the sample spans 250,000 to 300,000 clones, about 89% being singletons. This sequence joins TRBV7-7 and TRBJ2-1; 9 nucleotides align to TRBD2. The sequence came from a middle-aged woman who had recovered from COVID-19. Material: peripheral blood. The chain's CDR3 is CASSSSAPLAGYNEQFF. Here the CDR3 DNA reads TGTGCCAGCAGCAGCTCCGCCCCGCTAGCGGGGTACAATGAGCAGTTCTTC.